This T cell receptor (beta chain) was profiled in a study of CD8+ T cells in alopecia areata. cDNA serving as the sequencing template came from extracted, reverse transcribed RNA. Measured with immunoSEQ multiplex PCR; TCRdb has only the in-frame clones, and not every one. The table shows around 80,000 clones, with around 54% occurring only once. CDR1 and CDR2 (germline): MNHEY, SMNVEV (reference sequence). The CDR3 is made up of 11 amino acids. Trimming took off 11 bases at V and 2 bases at J, with 7 bases between the two ends. The sequenced sample was NKG2D-high CD8+ T cells sorted from blood. The receptor comes from a human donor with alopecia areata. The V gene is TRBV27, the J gene TRBJ1-5, with D unresolved. The CDR3 DNA reads TGTGCCTCCGGGGGCAATCAGCCCCAGCATTTT. Translated, it gives CASGGNQPQHF.